Included here is one T cell receptor (beta chain) sequence, with context. The antigen remains unidentified. The entry originates in a study of shared clonotypes between healthy human individuals. Study results and limitations: About 5% of naive CD4 clonotypes were shared across a few donors.

The study enrolled healthy HIV-negative adults without recent acute infections or vaccinations as donors. Germline-derived CDR1 and CDR2 are SGHRS and YFSETQ. The CDR3 contains 14 residues. V lost 4 bases and J 6 bases, leaving 17 bases between the germline ends. At the deep level, the assay was run. Sorted subsets were amplified in replicate PCRs using about 200 ng DNA, approximately 30,000 T cell genomes. TCRdb keeps only in-frame clones here, not all; method: immunoSEQ multiplex PCR. The table includes roughly 2,300,000 clones, approximately 90% detected once. J is TRBJ2-7 and V is TRBV5-1; TRBD2 might be the D (5 bases). The sequence was obtained from a young man in good health. Some clones in this sample may be carry-over from other donors' samples. The sample was naive CD4+ T cells from PBMCs. Subset denoted: CD45RA+ positively selected. The CDR3 region is CASSTDPGSGEQYF. The CDR3 DNA is TGCGCCAGCAGCACCGATCCGGGGTCGGGCGAGCAGTACTTC.